These 16 T cell receptor beta chains came from one sample sequenced in a study of shared clonotypes between healthy human individuals. Assay: immunoSEQ multiplex PCR; the TCRdb copy retains only in-frame clones and omits some. The table has about 2,500,000 clones, more than 80% seen once. Sequencing was performed on naive CD4+ T cells sorted from blood. Subset in this sample: CD45RA+ positively selected. The receptors shown here come from a man aged 18 to 35 in good health.

This chain connects TRBV7-2 to TRBJ2-3; D uncertain. Germline V gene lookup returns CDR1 SGHTA and CDR2 FQGNSA. The CDR3 is 14 amino acids. Deletions cut 1 base from V and 2 bases from J, with 7 bases between. The CDR3: CASSLVANTDTQYF. The CDR3 nucleotides are TGTGCCAGCAGCTTAGTTGCTAACACAGATACGCAGTATTTT.

CDR3 in DNA: TGTGCCATCAGTGCCATGTTTTACAATGAGCAGTTCTTC. Residues: CAISAMFYNEQFF. The chain recombines TRBV10-3 with TRBJ2-1; no definite D call. Trimming cost V 4 bases and J 4 bases, with 8 bases left between them. The CDR3 totals 13 residues. Per germline, CDR1 ENHRY and CDR2 SYGVKD.

The chain has TRBV5-1 and TRBJ1-2; D may be TRBD1 (5 bases). The V end lost 4 bases, the J end lost 8 bases, and 21 bases lay between the germline ends. CDR1 SGHRS and CDR2 YFSETQ come from the germline V gene. This CDR3 is 15 amino acids long. The CDR3 protein is CASSLQGSLREGYTF. CDR3 DNA sequence: TGCGCCAGCAGCCTGCAGGGATCCCTCCGGGAGGGCTACACCTTC. Based on the CDR3 plus reference TRBV5-1 and TRBJ1-2, the full variable domain is KAGVTQTPRYLIKTRGQQVTLSCSPISGHRSVSWYQQTPGQGLQFLFEYFSETQRNKGNFPGRFSGRQFSNSRSEMNVSTLELGDSALYLCASSLQGSLREGYTFGSGTRLTVV.

The V and J genes are TRBV10-2 and TRBJ2-7; 9 nucleotides agree with TRBD1. J lost 5 bases, V lost 0 bases, and 11 bases had no gene match. Germline V gene sequence: CDR1 WSHSY, CDR2 SAAADI. The CDR3 runs 17 residues. The CDR3 nucleotides are TGCGCCAGCAGTGAGTCGTTATTTGCGGACAGGGGAAACGAGCAGTACTTC. Amino acid sequence: CASSESLFADRGNEQYF.

V is TRBV9 and J is TRBJ2-3; TRBD2 matches 8 bases. The CDR3 sequence is 17 residues long. V shed 3 bases and J 5 bases; nucleotides not matched to a gene: 14. Germline CDR1 SGDLS, CDR2 YYNGEE. The CDR3 sequence is CASSGRYGGGHLDTQYF. CDR3 nucleotides: TGTGCCAGCAGCGGACGTTACGGCGGGGGGCATCTAGATACGCAGTATTTT.

The chain links TRBV7-8 to TRBJ2-7; D uncertain. Trimming left V 2 bases short and J 0 bases short, with 8 bases between. The CDR3 has 14 amino acids. CDR1 and CDR2 from the germline V gene are SGHVS and FQNEAQ. The CDR3 sequence is CASSLSRSSYEQYF. In DNA, the CDR3 is TGTGCCAGCAGCTTATCCAGAAGCTCCTACGAGCAGTACTTC.

This clone was observed once. Other DNA sequences in the same sample also yield this CDR3. The J gene is TRBJ1-2, the V gene TRBV7-9, with D possibly matching TRBD1 (5 bases). V was clipped by 1 base and J by 0 bases, with 6 bases between them. This CDR3 has 14 amino acids. The germline CDR1 and CDR2 sequences are SEHNR and FQNEAQ (reference sequence). The CDR3 spells CASSLGGTNYGYTF. DNA of the CDR3: TGTGCCAGCAGCTTAGGGGGGACTAACTATGGCTACACCTTC.

As regards this clone: It is unclear where the CDR3 begins or ends on the DNA, so no DNA is shown, and the CDR3 is as TCRdb lists it. The gene calls are TRBV4-3 and TRBJ2-2; the DNA was not used to check the table's D call, TRBD2. CDR1 is LGHNA, CDR2 YSLEER, per germline. The CDR3 is made up of 15 amino acids, end residues included. The CDR3 sequence: CASSQVGAGTDDLFF.

The chain links TRBV10-3 to TRBJ1-2; 7 bases align to TRBD1. Trimming took 0 bases from V and 7 from J; bases not matched to a gene: 8. CDR3 size: 15 residues. CDR1 ENHRY and CDR2 SYGVKD come from the germline V gene. The DNA for the CDR3 is TGTGCCATCAGTGAGTCCGTGGCAGGGGGAGGTGGCTACACCTTC. This encodes CAISESVAGGGGYTF.

The rearrangement uses TRBV5-1 and TRBJ2-2; no firm D call. This CDR3 region has 13 residues. The germline V gene has CDR1 SGHRS and CDR2 YFSETQ. V dropped 4 bases and J dropped 1 base, with 5 bases sitting between them. DNA of the CDR3: TGCGCCAGCAGCAACGAGAACACCGGGGAGCTGTTTTTT. It translates to CASSNENTGELFF.

The rearrangement links TRBV28 to TRBJ2-7; 10 bases are a match to TRBD1. Germline lookup yields CDR1 MDHEN and CDR2 SYDVKM. After removal of 4 bases from V and 2 bases from J, the junction contained 5 bases not matched to a gene. The CDR3 runs 15 residues. The CDR3 sequence: CASSSGQGLAYEQYF. CDR3 DNA sequence: TGTGCCAGCAGTTCGGGACAGGGGCTAGCCTACGAGCAGTACTTC.

V usage is TRBV7-2 and J usage is TRBJ1-2; a possible D gene is TRBD1 (5 bases). This CDR3 has 17 amino acids. From germline, CDR1 is SGHTA and CDR2 FQGNSA. Trimming took 3 bases from V and 4 from J, leaving 21 bases between them. The CDR3: CASSFTTLEGVTYGYTF. DNA for the CDR3: TGTGCCAGCAGCTTTACCACCTTGGAAGGGGTAACCTATGGCTACACCTTC.

This chain uses TRBV5-5 with TRBJ2-7, with D possibly called TRBD1 or TRBD2 (5 bases each). Germline-derived CDR1 and CDR2 are SGHKS and YYEKEE (reference sequence). Trimming left V 0 bases short and J 2 bases short, with 12 bases between. The CDR3 consists of 15 residues. CDR3 sequence (DNA): TGTGCCAGCAGCTTGGACTCAGGGAGCGCCTACGAGCAGTACTTC. This gives the protein CASSLDSGSAYEQYF.

This clone was recorded once. This chain links TRBV4-1 with TRBJ2-1, with unresolved D. In germline, CDR1 is MGHRA, CDR2 YSYEKL. Trimming stripped 1 base from V and 0 bases from J, with 10 bases between. The CDR3 consists of 16 residues. CDR3 nucleotides: TGCGCCAGCAGCCAAGCGAATACAGCCTCCTACAATGAGCAGTTCTTC. Amino acid sequence: CASSQANTASYNEQFF.

This rearrangement joins TRBV5-1 to TRBJ1-4; D not certain. V dropped 4 bases and J dropped 7 bases, with 23 bases sitting between them. Germline loops: CDR1 SGHRS, CDR2 YFSETQ. There are 17 residues in the CDR3. The CDR3 bases are TGCGCCAGCAGCGTTCCGACCACGGTTTTTGGTGGTGAAAAACTGTTTTTT. Protein product: CASSVPTTVFGGEKLFF. Drawing the rest from reference TRBV5-1 and TRBJ1-4, the complete variable domain is KAGVTQTPRYLIKTRGQQVTLSCSPISGHRSVSWYQQTPGQGLQFLFEYFSETQRNKGNFPGRFSGRQFSNSRSEMNVSTLELGDSALYLCASSVPTTVFGGEKLFFGSGTQLSVL.

The chain is built from TRBV6-5 and TRBJ1-1; tentative D call: TRBD1 (6 bases). The germline CDR1 and CDR2 sequences are MNHEY and SVGAGI. The length of the CDR3 is 14 residues. The V end lost 6 bases, the J end lost 1 base, and 12 bases lay between the germline ends. This CDR3 reads CASRPRTENTEAFF. In DNA form, the CDR3 reads TGTGCCAGCAGGCCTAGGACAGAGAACACTGAAGCTTTCTTT.